The present T cell receptor beta chain was sequenced within a study of PD-1 blockade in classical Hodgkin lymphoma. Overall study findings and caveats: Newly diagnosed patients were reported to exhibit reduced baseline TCR diversity relative to healthy donors. Newly diagnosed patients had diversity similar to the baseline diversity of complete responders. The origin of the repertoire differences remains undefined, with disease activity or prior therapy as possible causes.

This clone is a singleton in its sample. What it recognizes is unknown. Looked up from germline, CDR1 is SGHTS and CDR2 is YDEGEE. The CDR3 loop spans 13 amino acids. The V end was cut by 4 bases, the J end by 1 base, with 8 bases between. Every patient experienced relapse after autologous stem cell transplantation, and brentuximab vedotin exposure varied. Magnetic negative selection served to purify CD4+ T cells out of PBMCs that had been thawed. Only in-frame clones appear in the TCRdb table, and some are missing; sequencing was by immunoSEQ multiplex PCR. The table has 25,000 to 35,000 clones, about 85% seen once.

This clonotype was obtained from a human donor with classical Hodgkin lymphoma. The sample was CD4+ T cells from blood, taken at baseline. The chain employs TRBV5-8 and TRBJ1-1, with D perhaps matching TRBD1 (5 bases). The CDR3 sequence is CASSRGGNTEAFF. CDR3 sequence (DNA): TGTGCCAGCAGCCGCGGGGGGAACACTGAAGCTTTCTTT.